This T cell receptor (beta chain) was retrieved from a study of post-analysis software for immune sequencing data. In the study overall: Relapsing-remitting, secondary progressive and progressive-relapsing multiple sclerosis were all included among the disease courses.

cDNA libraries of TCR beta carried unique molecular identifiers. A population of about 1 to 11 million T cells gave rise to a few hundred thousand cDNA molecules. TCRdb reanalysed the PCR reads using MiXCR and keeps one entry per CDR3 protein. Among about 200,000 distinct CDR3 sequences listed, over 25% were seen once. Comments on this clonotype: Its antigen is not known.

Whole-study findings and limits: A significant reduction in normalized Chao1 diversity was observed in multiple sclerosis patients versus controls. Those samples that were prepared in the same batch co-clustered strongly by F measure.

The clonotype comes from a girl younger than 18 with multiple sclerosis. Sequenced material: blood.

The CDR3 DNA reads TGCAGCGTTGAGCGGGCCGATTACAATGAGCAGTTCTTC. This sequence encodes CSVERADYNEQFF. V and J are TRBV29-1 and TRBJ2-1, with TRBD2 as a possible D gene (5 bases). Germline CDR1 is SQVTM and CDR2 is ANQGSEA. The length of the CDR3 is 13 residues. V lost 3 bases and J 4 bases, leaving 10 bases between the germline ends.